This passage covers 18 T cell receptor beta chains from one sample sequenced in a study of human T cells and chemical hapten exposure. Time point of the sample: patch test 1, 2 weeks after DPC sensitization. Treatment specified: therapeutic diphenylcyclopropenone sensitization with weekly scalp DPC. In TCRdb, the RACE reads were re-called with MiXCR into one record per CDR3 protein. The table lists some 400,000 distinct CDR3 sequences, roughly 5% of them singletons. Sequenced material: whole blood, taken in connection with sensitization to the hapten diphenylcyclopropenone (DPC). All receptors come from a woman between 45 and 65 years old with alopecia areata. Some clones in this sample may be carry-over from other donors' samples.

As for this clonotype: This may be a read error: a much more frequent sequence differs by one nucleotide. The V call is TRBV29-1, the J call TRBJ2-7; 9 bases are a match to TRBD1. From germline, CDR1 is SQVTM and CDR2 ANQGSEA. The CDR3 covers 14 residues. The CDR3 protein is CSVSAGTGSYEQNF. For the CDR3, the DNA is TGCAGCGTGTCGGCGGGGACAGGGTCCTACGAGCAGAACTTC.

The chain has TRBV3-1 and TRBJ2-5; 11 positions match TRBD1. The CDR3 extends over 17 amino acids. Germline trimming cut 4 bases from V and 1 base from J; bases unmatched to any gene: 8. Per germline, CDR1 LGHDT and CDR2 YNNKEL (reference sequence). The CDR3 protein is CASSPTPGTGGQETQYF. In nucleotides, the CDR3 is TGTGCCAGCAGCCCCACGCCAGGGACAGGGGGCCAAGAGACCCAGTACTTC.

This clonotype was observed many times. The chain employs TRBV12-3 or TRBV12-4 and TRBJ1-3; possible D gene TRBD1, 5 bases. The CDR3 contains 14 residues. Trimming removed 10 bases at V and 2 bases at J, with 15 bases between. The CDR3 here is CATGGGAAGNTIYF. The CDR3 nucleotides are TGTGCCACTGGAGGCGGGGCGGCTGGAAACACCATATATTTT.

The CDR3 protein is CAVGTGGPSYEQYF. The CDR3 coding sequence is TGTGCCGTAGGGACGGGAGGACCCTCCTACGAGCAGTACTTC. The chain recombines TRBV2 with TRBJ2-7, with 7 bases that match TRBD2. Germline V gives CDR1 SNHLY, CDR2 FYNNEI. V lost 11 bases, J lost 0 bases, and 10 bases stayed unmatched. The CDR3 covers 14 residues.

This clonotype was counted ten times or more. The gene calls are TRBV29-1 and TRBJ2-1; no clear D. Trimming shortened V by 3 bases and J by 0 bases, and 9 bases separated the two germline ends. Germline V gene lookup returns CDR1 SQVTM and CDR2 ANQGSEA. The CDR3 runs 14 residues. CDR3 amino acids: CSVDGSVSYNEQFF. Written as DNA, the CDR3 is TGCAGCGTTGACGGGTCGGTCTCCTACAATGAGCAGTTCTTC.

This clonotype showed up many times. The CDR3, as DNA: TGTGCCAGTGAGAAAGAAGGGGCGGCTAATGAAAAACTGTTTTTT. It specifies CASEKEGAANEKLFF. The V and J genes are TRBV27 and TRBJ1-4, with a weak D call TRBD1 (5 bases). The CDR3 is made up of 15 amino acids. The germline V and J ends were trimmed by 9 bases and 3 bases, with 17 bases remaining between them. Looked up from germline, CDR1 is MNHEY and CDR2 is SMNVEV (reference sequence).

This sequence joins TRBV9 and TRBJ1-1; D gene uncertain. In germline, CDR1 is SGDLS, CDR2 YYNGEE. V gave up 2 bases and J gave up 0 bases, with 5 bases separating them. This CDR3 is 13 amino acids long. CDR3 coding DNA: TGTGCCAGCAGCGTGAGAATGAACACTGAAGCTTTCTTT. Its translation: CASSVRMNTEAFF.

The rearrangement uses TRBV5-6 and TRBJ2-1, with no clear D. Per the germline V gene, CDR1 is SGHDT and CDR2 is YYEEEE. This CDR3 comprises 16 residues. The V end lost 0 bases, the J end lost 0 bases, and 10 bases lay between the germline ends. The CDR3: CASSLGPYSSYNEQFF. CDR3 sequence (DNA): TGTGCCAGCAGCTTGGGGCCGTACAGCTCCTACAATGAGCAGTTCTTC.

The rearrangement links TRBV6-2 or TRBV6-3 to TRBJ2-3, with TRBD2 matching over 12 bases. The CDR3 loop spans 17 amino acids. V dropped 2 bases and J dropped 3; count of bases not matched to a gene: 6. CDR1 is MNHEY, CDR2 SVGEGT, per germline. Here the CDR3 reads CASSYPMTSGRTDTQYF. CDR3 bases: TGTGCCAGCAGTTACCCAATGACTAGCGGGAGAACAGATACGCAGTATTTT.

The J gene is TRBJ1-4, the V gene TRBV2, with 12 bases lining up with TRBD1. The CDR3 sequence is 20 residues long. Germline CDR1 is SNHLY and CDR2 is FYNNEI. V lost 6 bases to trimming and J lost 4 bases; unmatched junction nucleotides: 18. CDR3 sequence (DNA): TGTGCCAGCAGCCACCGACCGGGACAGGGGGCGAGACGGGGTAATGAAAAACTGTTTTTT. Protein: CASSHRPGQGARRGNEKLFF.

This clonotype was recorded many times. CDR3 bases: TGTGCCAGCAGGAAGACAGGGGGAACTGAAGCTTTCTTT. It translates to CASRKTGGTEAFF. The V gene is TRBV13, the J gene TRBJ1-1; 9 positions match TRBD1. V was pared by 6 bases and J by 5 bases, with 4 bases of the junction left unmatched. The CDR3 covers 13 residues. CDR1 PRHDT and CDR2 FYEKMQ come from the germline V gene (reference sequence).

This clonotype has a count of ten or more. The gene calls are TRBV28 and TRBJ1-5, with D maybe TRBD1 (6 bases). The CDR3 spans 14 residues. CDR1 is MDHEN, CDR2 SYDVKM, per germline. V lost 6 bases and J lost 3, with 12 bases in between. The DNA of the CDR3 is TGTGCCAGCAGCCAAGGGGGAGACAATCAGCCCCAGCATTTT. Translation: CASSQGGDNQPQHF. Full variable domain (rest looked up from reference TRBV28 and TRBJ1-5): DVKVTQSSRYLVKRTGEKVFLECVQDMDHENMFWYRQDPGLGLRLIYFSYDVKMKEKGDIPEGYSVSREKKERFSLILESASTNQTSMYLCASSQGGDNQPQHFGDGTRLSIL.

This clonotype came up many times. The chain combines TRBV6-6 with TRBJ2-3; D assignment may be TRBD1 or TRBD2 (7 bases each). Germline CDR1 reads MNHNY; CDR2 reads SVGAGI (reference sequence). This CDR3 spans 17 amino acids. V gave up 5 bases and J gave up 5 bases, with 23 bases separating them. The CDR3 DNA reads as TGTGCCAGCAGTCCCCAGGGGGGGGGAGGCACAGGAGATACGCAGTATTTT. Translating it yields CASSPQGGGGTGDTQYF.

The V call is TRBV29-1, the J call TRBJ2-1, with TRBD2 matching over 9 bases. With V trimmed by 3 bases and J by 7 bases, 7 bases remained unmatched. The CDR3 has 14 amino acids. Germline CDR1 SQVTM, CDR2 ANQGSEA. CDR3 amino acids: CSVEVPSGRNEQFF. In DNA, the CDR3 is TGCAGCGTTGAGGTTCCAAGCGGGAGGAATGAGCAGTTCTTC.

In this sample, this clonotype turned up many times. V is TRBV4-1 and J is TRBJ1-5; no definite D call. CDR1 and CDR2 from the germline V gene are MGHRA and YSYEKL. This CDR3 comprises 13 residues. V lost 0 bases, J lost 4 bases, and 4 bases lay in between. The CDR3 DNA reads TGCGCCAGCAGCCAAGACACTAATCAGCCCCAGCATTTT. Its translation is CASSQDTNQPQHF.

The CDR3 DNA sequence: TGTGCCAGCAGCTTACGAGGGGCTGGAATGGGGACTGAAGCTTTCTTT. Amino acids: CASSLRGAGMGTEAFF. This chain links TRBV11-2 with TRBJ1-1; possible D gene TRBD1, 5 bases. CDR3 length: 16 residues. V lost 2 bases to trimming and J lost 5 bases, with 18 bases between them. CDR1 is SGHAT, CDR2 FQNNGV, per germline. The full variable domain, rest sourced from reference TRBV11-2 and TRBJ1-1, is EAGVAQSPRYKIIEKRQSVAFWCNPISGHATLYWYQQILGQGPKLLIQFQNNGVVDDSQLPKDRFSAERLKGVDSTLKIQPAKLEDSAVYLCASSLRGAGMGTEAFFGQGTRLTVV.

This clonotype has more than one count but fewer than ten. The chain couples TRBV20-1 to TRBJ1-1, with D maybe TRBD1 (6 bases). This CDR3 contains 12 residues. Trimming stripped 5 bases from V and 7 bases from J, with 14 bases between. In germline, CDR1 is DFQATT, CDR2 SNEGSKA (reference sequence). CDR3 residues: CSAEDRRYEAFF. In nucleotides, the CDR3 is TGCAGTGCTGAGGACAGACGTTATGAAGCTTTCTTT.

V and J are TRBV7-6 and TRBJ1-1; TRBD1 might be the D (6 bases). The CDR3 contains 13 residues. Germline V gene lookup returns CDR1 SGHVS and CDR2 FNYEAQ. V gave up 0 bases and J gave up 6 bases, with 8 bases separating them. The CDR3 DNA reads TGTGCCAGCAGCTTAGCAACAGGGTCTGAAGCTTTCTTT. Protein: CASSLATGSEAFF.